This T cell receptor beta chain was identified in a study of cytomegalovirus exposure and HLA in healthy donors. The CDR3 is 14 amino acids. V was pared by 2 bases and J by 7 bases, with 8 bases of the junction left unmatched. CDR1 is SGHDT and CDR2 is YYEEEE in the germline V gene. This clone has a count of ten or more. Its antigen is still unknown. The study ran its PCR with 60 Vbeta and 13 Jbeta primers. Data came from immunoSEQ multiplex PCR; TCRdb stores just in-frame clones and leaves some out. The repertoire has about 130,000 clones, around 77% of them found once; the top ten carry 1.2%. Overall study results and limits: High sensitivity and specificity were reportedly achieved when the classifier diagnosed cytomegalovirus status. 150 to 200 TCR beta chains were listed as cytomegalovirus-associated.

This TCR derives from a man aged 50-59 years in good health and CMV-seronegative. Source material: PBMCs. The V gene is TRBV5-6, the J gene TRBJ2-7, with TRBD1 identical over 8 bases. The CDR3 spells CASSFLQGAYEQYF. CDR3 nucleotide sequence: TGTGCCAGCAGCTTTTTGCAGGGGGCGTATGAGCAGTACTTC.